This entry lists 11 T cell receptor beta chains sequenced from one sample in a study of identical twins. TCRdb passed the 5' RACE reads through MiXCR, listing each CDR3 protein once. The table shows 400,000 to 600,000 distinct CDR3 sequences, with 20% to 25% occurring only once. This same sample was also part of a study on yellow fever vaccine responses in identical twins.

What was sequenced was CD4+ T cells sorted from blood. These receptor sequences come from a young woman in good health.

This chain uses TRBV10-3 with TRBJ2-1, with TRBD2 as a possible D gene (6 bases). Trimming stripped 6 bases from V and 6 bases from J, with 12 bases between. The CDR3 sequence is 13 residues long. Germline CDR1 is ENHRY and CDR2 is SYGVKD. This CDR3 reads CAIRVGGTNEQFF. The DNA for the CDR3 is TGTGCCATCAGGGTCGGAGGGACCAATGAGCAGTTCTTC.

A few counts support this clonotype. The genes are TRBV3-1 and TRBJ1-6; 10 nucleotides align to TRBD1. V lost 7 bases to trimming and J lost 7 bases; unmatched junction nucleotides: 4. The length of the CDR3 is 14 residues. The germline gives CDR1 LGHDT, CDR2 YNNKEL (reference sequence). The chain's CDR3 is CASTRDRGNSPLHF. CDR3 sequence (DNA): TGTGCCAGCACCCGGGACAGGGGAAATTCACCCCTCCACTTT.

CDR3 coding DNA: TGTGCCAGCAGCTCCCTAGCGGGAAACTACAATGAGCAGTTCTTC. Translated, it gives CASSSLAGNYNEQFF. V gene TRBV7-9 combines with J gene TRBJ2-1; TRBD2 aligns across 9 bases. Germline CDR1 and CDR2: SEHNR and FQNEAQ (reference sequence). Germline trimming cut 4 bases from V and 3 bases from J; bases unmatched to any gene: 4. The CDR3 contains 15 residues.

This clonotype turned up a few times. The chain carries TRBV9 and TRBJ1-1, with D unclear. CDR3 size: 12 residues. Trimming took off 0 bases at V and 8 bases at J, with 8 bases between the two ends. The germline V gene has CDR1 SGDLS and CDR2 YYNGEE. CDR3 nucleotide sequence: TGTGCCAGCAGCGTAGCAGAAACAGAAGCTTTCTTT. Translation gives CASSVAETEAFF.

In its sample, this clonotype was seen once. The chain combines TRBV28 with TRBJ2-7; possible D gene TRBD2, 6 bases. V was shortened by 5 bases and J by 6 bases, with 14 bases between the two germline ends. Germline-derived CDR1 and CDR2 are MDHEN and SYDVKM. This CDR3 region has 13 residues. The CDR3 DNA reads as TGTGCCAGCAGTCCGCGGGGCGTCCGCGAGCAGTACGTC. Its protein is CASSPRGVREQYV.

This clonotype turned up a few times. V usage is TRBV24-1 and J usage is TRBJ2-1; 8 bases map to TRBD1. J was trimmed by 10 bases and V by 5 bases; bases with no gene match: 12. This CDR3 has 15 residues. CDR1 is KGHDR and CDR2 is SFDVKD in the germline V gene. DNA of the CDR3: TGTGCCACCAGTGTCCCTGGGACAGGTACGAGCGAGCAGTTCTTC. Its translation is CATSVPGTGTSEQFF.

This clonotype was observed a handful of times. The rearrangement links TRBV20-1 to TRBJ2-7; D is unclear. The V gene lost 4 bases and the J gene lost 0 bases, with 7 bases spanning the gap. The CDR3 extends over 12 amino acids. Germline assignment: CDR1 DFQATT and CDR2 SNEGSKA (reference sequence). The CDR3 nucleotides are TGCAGTGCTACACAATACTCCTACGAGCAGTACTTC. This gives the protein CSATQYSYEQYF.

CDR3 amino acids: CASHPRTGASNTEAFF. The CDR3 DNA reads as TGTGCCAGCCACCCCAGGACAGGGGCTAGTAACACTGAAGCTTTCTTT. The rearrangement uses TRBV12-3 or TRBV12-4 and TRBJ1-1, with 9 bases lining up with TRBD1. The CDR3 runs 16 residues. V was pared by 8 bases and J by 2 bases, with 12 bases of the junction left unmatched.

Only a few counts were recorded for this clonotype. The CDR3 loop reads CASSHGLGTDTQYF. DNA for the CDR3: TGTGCCAGCAGCCACGGACTAGGTACAGATACGCAGTATTTT. The V and J genes are TRBV5-6 and TRBJ2-3; 7 positions match TRBD2. This CDR3 has 14 residues. After removal of 4 bases from V and 3 bases from J, the junction contained 5 bases not matched to a gene. Germline lookup yields CDR1 SGHDT and CDR2 YYEEEE.

The gene calls are TRBV4-1 and TRBJ2-1, with 9 nucleotides matching TRBD2. V shed 0 bases and J 7 bases; nucleotides not matched to a gene: 10. The CDR3 extends over 17 amino acids. Germline assignment: CDR1 MGHRA and CDR2 YSYEKL. The CDR3 sequence: CASSQEWNSAGGNEQFF. CDR3 nucleotide sequence: TGCGCCAGCAGCCAAGAATGGAACTCAGCGGGGGGTAATGAGCAGTTCTTC.

This clonotype has only a few counts. This rearrangement joins TRBV4-1 to TRBJ1-2, with a tentative D call TRBD1 (6 bases). This CDR3 contains 15 residues. CDR1 is MGHRA and CDR2 is YSYEKL in the germline V gene. The V end was cut by 0 bases, the J end by 3 bases, with 11 bases between. CDR3 coding DNA: TGCGCCAGCAGCCAAGACAGGGGTCGAGACTATGGCTACACCTTC. Translation: CASSQDRGRDYGYTF.